This T cell receptor beta chain stems from a study of T cells after yellow fever vaccination (dated by TCRdb to the late 2010s). Looking at the study overall: The SMART-Seq v4 Ultra Low Input RNA kit was used to prepare libraries from fractions with low cell numbers. Bulk TCR alpha and beta repertoires were sequenced longitudinally to track T-cell clones before and after primary and booster YFV17D yellow fever vaccination. Two healthy male donors made up the cohort, one aged 18 to 30 years and the other aged 30 to 39 years. Blood was collected at multiple timepoints before and after primary and secondary immunization, and bulk PBMC replicates and cell subsets were isolated. Findings and caveats that apply to the study as a whole: After the booster, most clones that had expanded after primary vaccination were detected again (roughly 95% of CD4 and 70% to 90% of CD8), suggesting broad maintenance of memory. Because abundant contaminating clonotypes from the bulk population could be contained in FACS-sorted repertoires, computational filtering was required. Only a couple of donors were included in the study, so the extent to which the findings can be generalized is limited. A small share of clonotypes was detected in both CD4 and CD8 compartments, with the overlap likely arising from convergent recombination. The secondary T-cell response was weaker than the primary response but faster, peaking on day 5 instead of day 15.

In the paper's terms, the treatment or condition label means: live attenuated yellow fever vaccine strain. PBMCs were isolated from peripheral blood using a standard Ficoll-Paque protocol. Dynabeads CD4 and CD8 positive selection kits were used to isolate CD4 and CD8 T-cell fractions. RNA was extracted with TriZol from bulk PBMCs, CD4 and CD8 fractions, and dextramer-positive and dextramer-negative fractions. CDR1 is given as DFQATT and CDR2 as SNEGSKA, both from the germline V gene (reference sequence). The CDR3 contains 15 residues, cysteine and phenylalanine counted. This entry keeps only the CDR3 DNA: 45 bases, framed from base 1. V loses 6 bases, J loses 6 bases, and the germline ends lie 20 bases apart. This clonotype was observed at least ten times. The specificity of this receptor is unknown. Base qualities are not provided; no much larger clone lies one nucleotide away. Synthesis of TCR cDNA relied on 5'RACE template switching, a step that introduced a universal primer site along with unique molecular identifiers. cDNA synthesis was primed from both the TCR alpha and TCR beta constant segments. Library amplification used two PCR steps, and the second PCR step added sample barcodes and sequencing adapters. Libraries were sequenced on Illumina HiSeq 2500 (2x100 bp) or NovaSeq (2x150 bp). In the paper's pipeline: MIGEC handled demultiplexing of reads and collapsing into UMI consensus sequences, while MiXCR performed V(D)J alignment. Clonotypes responding to the vaccine were identified with edgeR on replicate PBMC samples, with the criteria of FDR below 0.01 and a log2 fold change above 5 up to day 15. Each bulk clonotype was labeled CD4 or CD8 based on which sequenced repertoire, CD4 or CD8, contained the clonotype at higher abundance. TCRdb redid the processing of the public reads, applying fastp at Q25 and MiXCR, and retained in-frame beta chains. Here each entry gathers all rows of one CDR3 protein and keeps the most common genes and DNA. V and J calls and clone size were set by TCRdb, not the authors. Counted in this sample were more than 90,000 distinct CDR3 sequences; 6.5% to 9% of them appeared once. The ten biggest clones cover more than 2.5% of the sample.

The receptor comes from a man aged 18 to 29 who received the YFV17D yellow fever vaccine. Here the chain combines TRBV20-1 and TRBJ2-2; TRBD2 is perhaps the D gene, given 6 matching bases. Sequenced here: CD4+ T cells sorted from PBMCs, sampled roughly 47 days after the first yellow fever vaccination. DNA sequence: TGCAGTGCGAAAAAGGGCGGGGAGTCCCCCGGGGAGCTGTTTTTT. Its amino acids are CSAKKGGESPGELFF.